This T cell receptor (beta chain) was retrieved from a study of blood T cell repertoires in COVID-19. As for the study in general: Samples of COVID-19 (acute and convalescent) were obtained from the United States, Italy and Spain.

Assay used: immunoSEQ multiplex PCR; TCRdb lists only in-frame clones, some missing. The table lists about 74,000 clones, approximately 84% of them singletons. The CDR3 is made up of 13 amino acids. Trimming removed 3 bases at V and 3 bases at J, with 9 bases between. CDR1 SGHTA and CDR2 FQGNSA come from the germline V gene. This chain links TRBV7-2 with TRBJ2-7; D perhaps matches TRBD1 (5 bases). The sequencing sample was made of peripheral blood. The receptor comes from a man aged 70-80 years with acute or convalescent COVID-19. CDR3 DNA: TGTGCCAGCAGCTTCAGGGCCCTCTACGAGCAGTACTTC. It specifies CASSFRALYEQYF.